This T cell receptor (beta chain) was recovered during a study of blood T cell repertoires in COVID-19. The table came from immunoSEQ multiplex PCR; TCRdb's copy has only in-frame clones and leaves some out. The sample has around 55,000 clones, approximately 90% seen once. The CDR3 runs 15 residues. Germline V lookup: CDR1 MDHEN, CDR2 SYDVKM. Trimming left V 5 bases short and J 3 bases short, with 16 bases between. The gene calls are TRBV28 and TRBJ1-2; no firm D call. The clonotype comes from a man aged 55-75 years with acute or convalescent COVID-19. Sequencing input: peripheral blood. This chain's CDR3 is CASSTHEVSYYGYTF. CDR3 DNA: TGTGCCAGCAGTACCCATGAGGTGTCCTACTATGGCTACACCTTC.